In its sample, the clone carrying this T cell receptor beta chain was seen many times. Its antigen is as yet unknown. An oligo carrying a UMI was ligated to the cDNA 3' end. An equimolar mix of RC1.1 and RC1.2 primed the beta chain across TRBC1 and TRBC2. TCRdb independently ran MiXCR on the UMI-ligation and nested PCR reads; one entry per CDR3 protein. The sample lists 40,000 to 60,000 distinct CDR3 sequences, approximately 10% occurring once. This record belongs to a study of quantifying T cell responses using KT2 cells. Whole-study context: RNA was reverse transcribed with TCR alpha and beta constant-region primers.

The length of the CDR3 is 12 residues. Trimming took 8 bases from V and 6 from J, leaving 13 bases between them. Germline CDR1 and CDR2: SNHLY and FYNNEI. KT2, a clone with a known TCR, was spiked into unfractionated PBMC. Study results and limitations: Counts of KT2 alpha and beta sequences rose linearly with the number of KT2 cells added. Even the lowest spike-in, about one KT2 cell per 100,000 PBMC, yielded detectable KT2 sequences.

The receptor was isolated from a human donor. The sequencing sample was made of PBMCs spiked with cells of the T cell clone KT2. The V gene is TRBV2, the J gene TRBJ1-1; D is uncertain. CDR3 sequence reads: CASFSVAPEAFF. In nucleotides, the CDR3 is TGTGCCAGCTTTTCAGTGGCTCCTGAAGCTTTCTTT.